One sample yielded the 24 T cell receptor beta chains listed below, sequenced in a study of prognosis after radiotherapy for stage I lung cancer. Two-round multiplex PCR on genomic DNA was the method by which TCR beta CDR3 was amplified. For every TRBV and TRBJ gene, a specific primer was used in first-round PCR. TCRdb redid the calling of the multiplex PCR reads with MiXCR, one entry per CDR3 protein. This table has approximately 41,000 distinct CDR3 sequences, roughly 25% appearing once. The sample here was PBMCs, taken before or after stereotactic body radiation therapy (not recorded which). The receptors shown here come from a donor of 50 years or more with non-small cell lung cancer.

This rearrangement joins TRBV6-1 to TRBJ2-2; a weak D match, TRBD2 (5 bases). This CDR3 contains 14 residues. V lost 7 bases, J lost 7 bases, and 16 bases lay in between. In germline, CDR1 is MNHNS, CDR2 SASEGT. CDR3 sequence reads: CASNPSSGNGELFF. As DNA, the CDR3 is TGTGCCAGCAACCCGTCATCGGGGAACGGGGAGCTGTTTTTT.

This clonotype showed up many times. This rearrangement joins TRBV20-1 to TRBJ2-2, with 7 nucleotides matching TRBD2. The CDR3 contains 15 residues. Germline CDR1 is DFQATT and CDR2 is SNEGSKA (reference sequence). V dropped 2 bases and J dropped 5; count of bases not matched to a gene: 8. In DNA form, the CDR3 reads TGCAGTGCTAGAAGGCGGGAGAGGAAGACCGGGGAGCTGTTTTTT. Its protein is CSARRRERKTGELFF.

This clonotype has a count of ten or more. The chain is built from TRBV5-6 and TRBJ2-7, with TRBD2 matching over 8 bases. The CDR3 consists of 15 residues. Germline CDR1 SGHDT, CDR2 YYEEEE. Trimming at V came to 4 bases and at J to 1 base, leaving 7 bases not matched to a gene. CDR3 residues: CASSRGLEKSYEQYF. DNA for the CDR3: TGTGCCAGCAGCAGGGGACTAGAGAAATCCTACGAGCAGTACTTC.

Comment on this clonotype: This may arise from a read error, as a much more abundant clone is one base away. The chain joins TRBV18 to TRBJ2-7; 8 bases line up with TRBD2. The CDR3 contains 14 residues. The trim removed 6 bases at V and 0 bases at J, leaving 4 bases unmatched. Germline V lookup: CDR1 KGHSH, CDR2 LQKENI. This CDR3 reads CASSGRVASYEQYF. In DNA, the CDR3 is TGTGCCAGCTCCGGGAGGGTGGCCTCCTACGAGCAGTACTTC.

The genes are TRBV5-1 and TRBJ1-1, with a tentative D call TRBD1 (5 bases). Germline loops: CDR1 SGHRS, CDR2 YFSETQ. The CDR3 is made up of 14 amino acids. V was shortened by 2 bases and J by 4 bases, with 12 bases between the two germline ends. CDR3 in DNA: TGCGCCAGCAGCTTTGGGACCGGGGGCACTGAAGCTTTCTTT. Protein: CASSFGTGGTEAFF.

This clonotype was recorded many times. This chain connects TRBV25-1 to TRBJ2-1, with 7 bases that match TRBD2. Germline CDR1 reads MGHDK; CDR2 reads SYGVNS. There are 14 residues in the CDR3. With 7 bases clipped from V and 5 bases from J, the junction kept 8 bases outside the gene matches. The CDR3 coding sequence is TGTGCCAGCACCTGGACTAGAGGAGACAATGAGCAGTTCTTC. This gives the protein CASTWTRGDNEQFF.

In this sample, this clonotype turned up a few times. The chain links TRBV3-1 to TRBJ2-7; D might be TRBD2 (5 bases). Germline CDR1 and CDR2: LGHDT and YNNKEL (reference sequence). This CDR3 spans 15 amino acids. Trimming removed 4 bases from V and 3 bases from J, with 16 bases in between. The DNA for the CDR3 is TGTGCCAGCAGCCCACACGGACGGGGTGTCTACGAGCAGTACTTC. Residues: CASSPHGRGVYEQYF.

This clonotype showed up many times. The genes are TRBV6-1 and TRBJ1-4, with a possible D match to TRBD1 (5 bases). V lost 5 bases, J lost 11 bases, and 24 bases lay in between. Germline CDR1 is MNHNS and CDR2 is SASEGT. CDR3 length equals 16 residues. CDR3 DNA sequence: TGTGCCAGCAGTCCCCTTAATTCAGGGACCGGGATGAAACTGTTTTTT. Translation: CASSPLNSGTGMKLFF.

This clonotype was observed many times. The rearrangement links TRBV20-1 to TRBJ2-1, with D possibly being TRBD2 (5 bases). CDR3 size: 17 residues. Germline V gene lookup returns CDR1 DFQATT and CDR2 SNEGSKA (reference sequence). The V end was cut by 2 bases, the J end by 2 bases, with 19 bases between. The CDR3 DNA is TGCAGTGCTAGAAATAGGGCGTTAGCCGGGACCTACAATGAGCAGTTCTTC. Its protein product is CSARNRALAGTYNEQFF.

This clonotype was recorded many times. The chain is built from TRBV12-3 or TRBV12-4 and TRBJ1-5; D is ambiguous. Trimming cost V 3 bases and J 4 bases, with 7 bases left between them. This CDR3 comprises 13 residues. In nucleotides, the CDR3 is TGTGCCAGCAGTTTTCAGGAAAATCAGCCCCAGCATTTT. Its translation is CASSFQENQPQHF.

A remark on this clonotype: A read error is likely here: a far larger clone is one base away. The chain links TRBV6-5 to TRBJ1-6; 7 nucleotides agree with TRBD1. TRBJ1-1 explains the end of the DNA better; the J call may be wrong. This CDR3 has 13 amino acids. Germline CDR1 and CDR2: MNHEY and SVGAGI. The CDR3 coding sequence is TGTGCCAGCAGTTACGCCGACAGGGTGGCAGCTTTCTTT. Translating it yields CASSYADRVAAFF.

The rearrangement links TRBV6-1 to TRBJ2-2, with a weak D call TRBD2 (6 bases). Germline assignment: CDR1 MNHNS and CDR2 SASEGT. The CDR3 spans 14 residues. V shed 8 bases and J shed 6 bases, with 16 bases lying between them. The CDR3 region is CASFYGGTSGELFF. CDR3 bases: TGTGCCAGCTTCTACGGGGGTACGTCCGGGGAGCTGTTTTTT.

At least ten counts were recorded for this clonotype. This chain links TRBV11-2 with TRBJ2-7; unclear D gene. V was trimmed by 3 bases and J by 5 bases, leaving 11 bases between them. This CDR3 region has 13 residues. Germline CDR1 and CDR2: SGHAT and FQNNGV. The CDR3 sequence is CASSFGQENEQYF. The CDR3 DNA follows: TGTGCCAGCAGCTTCGGCCAGGAAAACGAGCAGTACTTC.

This clonotype was observed at least ten times. The J gene is TRBJ2-5, the V gene TRBV12-3 or TRBV12-4, with D hard to call. The length of the CDR3 is 13 residues. Trimming removed 3 bases at V and 1 base at J, with 6 bases between. The CDR3 loop is CASSLGSQETQYF. DNA for the CDR3: TGTGCCAGCAGTTTGGGGTCCCAAGAGACCCAGTACTTC.

With regard to this clonotype: Sequence at one end of the junction differs from germline and may be a read error. The V call is TRBV7-7, the J call TRBJ2-2; D may correspond to TRBD1 or TRBD2 (5 bases each). Germline values: CDR1 SSHAT, CDR2 FNYEAQ (reference sequence). The CDR3 has 13 amino acids. Here the CDR3 DNA reads TGTGCTAGCAGCCCACAAGGGGCCGGGGATCTGTTTTTT. It encodes CASSPQGAGDLFF.

Regarding this clonotype: A far larger clone is a single base away, which makes a read error likely. The rearrangement joins TRBV20-1 to TRBJ2-7; TRBD2 aligns across 11 bases. This CDR3 contains 16 residues. CDR1 is DFQATT and CDR2 is SNEGSKA in the germline V gene (reference sequence). Trimming took 3 bases from V and 7 from J; bases not matched to a gene: 14. The CDR3 DNA reads TGCAGTGCTAGCCCCTTTAGCGGGGGGGCACGGAATGAGCAGTACTTC. Amino acids: CSASPFSGGARNEQYF.

Comments on this clonotype: At one end the junction does not follow the germline gene, possibly because of a read error. The chain couples TRBV20-1 to TRBJ1-6; tentatively, D is TRBD1 (5 bases). Germline V gives CDR1 DFQATT, CDR2 SNEGSKA (reference sequence). The CDR3 contains 14 residues. The DNA of the CDR3 is TGTAGTGCTAAAAGGGACTACTATGATTCACCCCTCCACTTT. It yields the protein CSAKRDYYDSPLHF.

J is TRBJ2-2 and V is TRBV11-1, with D unresolved. The CDR3 sequence is 12 residues long. Germline V gene data show CDR1 as SGHAT and CDR2 as FQDESV (reference sequence). V was clipped by 8 bases and J by 4 bases, with 8 bases between them. The CDR3 bases are TGTGCCAGCTTAGAGGTCACCGGGGAGCTGTTTTTT. Its protein is CASLEVTGELFF.

Notes on this clonotype: The missing conserved phenylalanine or tryptophan at the end of this CDR3 makes a read error likely. The chain couples TRBV5-6 to TRBJ1-5; D is perhaps TRBD1 (5 bases). Germline V gives CDR1 SGHDT, CDR2 YYEEEE. The CDR3 consists of 13 residues. CDR3: CASSLAGGQPQHL. The CDR3 nucleotides read TGTGCTAGCAGCTTGGCCGGGGGGCAGCCCCAGCATCTT.

This clonotype was counted at least ten times. The V call is TRBV18, the J call TRBJ1-4, with no clear D. V was pared by 2 bases and J by 0 bases, with 7 bases between. The germline gives CDR1 KGHSH, CDR2 LQKENI. The CDR3 sequence is 15 residues long. The CDR3 reads CASSPSQATNEKLFF. CDR3 coding DNA: TGTGCCAGCTCACCATCGCAGGCAACTAATGAAAAACTGTTTTTT.

Notes on this clonotype: The junction departs from the called germline gene at one end, perhaps through a read error. CDR3: CASSSRTSWREDTQYF. CDR3 nucleotide sequence: TGTGCCAGCAGTTCCCGGACTAGCTGGAGGGAAGATACCCAGTACTTC. The chain uses TRBV6-9 and TRBJ2-5, with TRBD2 matching over 8 bases. In germline, CDR1 is MNHGY, CDR2 SVAAGI. CDR3 length: 16 residues.

The sample holds many counts of this clonotype. The chain is built from TRBV24-1 and TRBJ2-7, with D unclear. The CDR3 runs to 13 residues. The germline V and J ends were trimmed by 4 bases and 0 bases, with 6 bases remaining between them. CDR1 and CDR2 from the germline V gene are KGHDR and SFDVKD. CDR3 loop: CATSDPPSYEQYF. Here the CDR3 DNA reads TGTGCCACCAGTGACCCGCCCTCCTACGAGCAGTACTTC.

This clonotype has at least ten counts. The CDR3 bases are TGCAGTGCTCCAGCCGCGGACAGGGCGGAGACCCAGTACTTC. Encoded protein: CSAPAADRAETQYF. The genes are TRBV20-1 and TRBJ2-5, with 8 bases matching TRBD1. The germline V gene has CDR1 DFQATT and CDR2 SNEGSKA (reference sequence). The V segment lost 5 bases and the J segment 5 bases; nucleotides outside the gene matches: 10. This CDR3 is built from 14 residues.

This clonotype was counted at least ten times. The V gene is TRBV6-5, the J gene TRBJ2-4, with D uncertain. The CDR3 is 15 residues long. Looked up from germline, CDR1 is MNHEY and CDR2 is SVGAGI. Trimming pared 2 bases from V and 1 base from J, leaving 9 bases between. CDR3 amino acids: CASSYRASAKNIQYF. The CDR3 DNA reads as TGTGCCAGCAGTTACAGGGCCTCGGCCAAAAACATTCAGTACTTC.